This record looks at one TCR beta chain sequence and its context. Its antigen is still unknown. These data belong to a study of T cell repertoires in cytomegalovirus infection. Study as a whole: Used in the study were CMV epitopes, some recently identified and HLA-C-restricted, others well-studied and HLA-B-restricted. Based on public TCR beta signatures, there were indications of CMV infection and of a matching HLA type. Findings of the study overall: Ex vivo, HLA-C-restricted CMV-specific TCR beta clonotypes prevailed over the rest of the response. Based on cumulative public TCR beta family frequency, carriers of CMV plus the relevant HLA were identified.

V was shortened by 5 bases and J by 1 base, with 11 bases between the two germline ends. The CDR3 length is 14 residues. TCRdb itself ran the reads through MiXCR, one entry per CDR3 protein. The table shows around 500,000 distinct CDR3 sequences, with more than 40% occurring only once. This sample comprised cultured PBMCs, obtained from culture after CMV antigen stimulation. The J gene is TRBJ1-1, the V gene TRBV12-3 or TRBV12-4, with D unclear. The receptor was derived from a human donor in good health (CMV status not recorded). Some clones in this sample may be carry-over from other donors' samples. The CDR3 loop reads CASSTGRQNTEAFF. The CDR3 region has the DNA TGTGCCAGCAGTACCGGACGGCAGAACACTGAAGCTTTCTTT.